This T cell receptor (beta chain) is drawn from a study of blood T cell repertoires in COVID-19. On the study more broadly: COVID-19 samples, acute and convalescent, were from the United States, Italy and Spain. Sources were T cells, B-cell-depleted T cells, or PBMCs; the material itself was cDNA or gDNA.

The ends lost 6 bases at V and 4 bases at J; junction bases unmatched: 3. CDR1 and CDR2 from the germline V gene are KGHSH and LQKENI. The CDR3 is made up of 15 amino acids. Under the authors' procedure: Estimation of nucleated cell counts was performed using reference gene primer amplification. Here immunoSEQ multiplex PCR was the method, and the copy in TCRdb shows in-frame clones only, minus some. V, J and clone size derive from that table, while D and trimming were established from the DNA sequence. Of about 360,000 clones listed, approximately 86% were seen once; the top ten hold about 7.6%. Recruited during active infection, patients (from Seattle) were subsequently followed longitudinally.

Sequencing was done on a sample of peripheral blood. This sequence was found in a woman aged 55-69 years with COVID-19, enrolled during active disease. The chain recombines TRBV18 with TRBJ2-1; 13 bases are shared with TRBD2. The CDR3 loop is CASSTSGGLYNEQFF. In DNA form, the CDR3 reads TGTGCCAGCTCGACTAGCGGGGGGCTGTACAATGAGCAGTTCTTC.